This is a list of T cell receptor beta chains from one sample in a study of blood T cell repertoires in COVID-19. Some clones are missing from TCRdb's copy, which holds only in-frame ones; the method was immunoSEQ multiplex PCR. The table includes 200,000 to 250,000 clones, 88% detected once. Sequenced sample: peripheral blood. These receptor sequences come from a woman aged 55-70 years with acute or convalescent COVID-19. Both conserved end residues are part of each CDR3. The D gene is left open where the match is weak. The size field is filled for only some rows; it gives once, few, many or a size class.

v_gene,d_gene,j_gene,abundance,CDR3aa,CDR3nt
TRBV3-1/TRBV3-2,TRBD1,TRBJ1-1,-,CASSLGTGGIEAFF,TGTGCCAGCAGCCTCGGGACAGGGGGGATTGAAGCTTTCTTT
TRBV10-3,TRBD2,TRBJ2-1,-,CAISVGLATYNEQFF,TGTGCCATCAGTGTGGGACTAGCAACTTACAATGAGCAGTTCTTC
TRBV5-1,-,TRBJ2-2,-,CASTPLVTGNTGELFF,TGCGCCAGCACCCCTCTTGTGACGGGAAACACCGGGGAGCTGTTTTTT
TRBV7-9,-,TRBJ1-2,-,CASSPDGYGYGYTF,TGTGCCAGCAGCCCTGACGGGTACGGCTATGGCTACACCTTC
TRBV30,-,TRBJ2-1,-,CAWSGLLNEQFF,TGTGCCTGGAGTGGACTCCTCAATGAGCAGTTCTTC
TRBV19,TRBD1,TRBJ2-7,-,CASSIVHRGNEQYF,TGTGCCAGTAGTATAGTTCACAGGGGAAACGAGCAGTACTTC
TRBV5-1,-,TRBJ2-2,-,CASSIRQTSGTGELFF,TGCGCCAGCAGCATTCGACAGACTTCTGGGACCGGGGAGCTGTTTTTT
TRBV4-1,-,TRBJ2-7,-,CASSQGVGAPYEQYF,TGCGCCAGCAGCCAAGGGGTGGGAGCTCCCTACGAGCAGTACTTC
TRBV6-2/TRBV6-3,-,TRBJ2-1,once,CASSYSRVYNEQFF,TGTGCCAGCAGTTACTCAAGAGTTTACAATGAGCAGTTCTTC
TRBV29-1,-,TRBJ2-2,-,CSGQGIGELFF,TGCAGCGGCCAGGGGATCGGGGAGCTGTTTTTT
TRBV28,-,TRBJ2-3,-,CASSPPGAPRTDTQYF,TGTGCCAGCAGTCCCCCTGGAGCCCCCCGCACAGATACGCAGTATTTT
TRBV11-2,TRBD1,TRBJ1-4,once,CASRPLDRGGNEKLFF,TGTGCCAGCAGACCTCTCGACAGGGGGGGAAATGAAAAACTGTTTTTT
TRBV6-5,-,TRBJ2-1,-,CASFPVCNEQFF,TGTGCCAGTTTTCCGGTTTGCAATGAGCAGTTCTTC
TRBV11-2,TRBD1,TRBJ2-7,-,CASSSRTGDRYEQYF,TGTGCCAGCAGCTCCCGGACAGGGGACAGGTACGAGCAGTACTTC
TRBV9,TRBD1,TRBJ2-7,-,CASSVSGQGLEQYF,TGTGCCAGCAGCGTATCGGGACAGGGGCTCGAGCAGTACTTC
TRBV18,-,TRBJ2-3,-,CASSSRQETDTQYF,TGTGCCAGCTCGTCTCGGCAGGAAACAGATACGCAGTATTTT
TRBV5-1,-,TRBJ1-4,once,CASSSGTRGEKLFF,TGCGCCAGCAGTTCCGGGACCAGGGGTGAAAAACTGTTTTTT
TRBV18,-,TRBJ1-2,-,CASSPTQNYGYTF,TGTGCCAGCTCTCCGACACAGAACTATGGCTACACCTTC
TRBV5-5,TRBD1,TRBJ1-2,-,CASSFPGQGAYGYTF,TGTGCCAGCAGCTTCCCCGGACAGGGGGCATATGGCTACACCTTC
TRBV5-1,TRBD1,TRBJ1-5,-,CASSSGTGVNQPQHF,TGCGCCAGCAGCTCCGGGACAGGGGTAAATCAGCCCCAGCATTTT
TRBV5-1,-,TRBJ2-2,-,CASSQPPGVSVNTGELFF,TGCGCCAGCAGCCAACCCCCCGGGGTATCAGTGAACACCGGGGAGCTGTTTTTT
TRBV6-5,-,TRBJ1-6,-,CASIFPGTPNSPLHF,TGTGCCAGCATTTTCCCCGGGACACCGAATTCACCCCTCCACTTT
TRBV7-9,-,TRBJ2-7,once,CASSITGLVYEQYF,TGTGCCAGCAGCATTACAGGGCTTGTCTACGAGCAGTACTTC
TRBV12-5,-,TRBJ1-1,-,CASGLAAVAGATEAFF,TGTGCTAGTGGTTTAGCGGCCGTGGCAGGGGCCACTGAAGCTTTCTTT
TRBV3-1/TRBV3-2,-,TRBJ2-5,-,CASSIRSVETQYF,TGTGCCAGCAGCATTCGTAGCGTGGAGACCCAGTACTTC
TRBV28,-,TRBJ1-6,-,CASSLRGTGNSPLHF,TGTGCCAGCAGCCTCAGGGGTACAGGGAATTCACCCCTCCACTTT
TRBV20-1,TRBD2,TRBJ2-1,once,CSASVLAGGRNEQFF,TGCAGTGCTAGTGTACTAGCGGGAGGGCGGAATGAGCAGTTCTTC
TRBV5-1,-,TRBJ1-4,-,CASSFGPGNEKLFF,TGCGCCAGCAGCTTTGGTCCCGGTAACGAAAAACTGTTTTTT
TRBV2,TRBD1,TRBJ2-5,-,CASRVGQGVEKTQYF,TGTGCCAGCAGGGTGGGACAGGGGGTGGAGAAGACCCAGTACTTC
TRBV4-2,TRBD1,TRBJ2-2,-,CASSQDYQGAGELFF,TGTGCCAGCAGCCAAGATTATCAGGGGGCCGGGGAGCTGTTTTTT
TRBV27,-,TRBJ1-2,-,CASSLLGGSLNYGYTF,TGTGCCAGCAGTTTACTAGGCGGCAGCCTGAACTATGGCTACACCTTC
TRBV28,TRBD1,TRBJ1-2,-,CASSQGQGAYGYTF,TGTGCCAGCAGTCAAGGACAGGGGGCGTATGGCTACACCTTC
TRBV11-2,TRBD1,TRBJ1-4,once,CASSYQGAANEKLFF,TGTGCCAGCAGCTACCAGGGGGCGGCTAATGAAAAACTGTTTTTT
TRBV4-3,TRBD2,TRBJ2-7,-,CASSQEVGGPTYEQYF,TGCGCCAGCAGCCAAGAGGTGGGAGGGCCCACCTACGAGCAGTACTTC